What follows are 21 T cell receptor beta chains derived from one specimen sequenced in a study of cytomegalovirus exposure and HLA in healthy donors. Use of 60 Vbeta and 13 Jbeta primers characterized the PCR. Sequencing used immunoSEQ multiplex PCR; TCRdb keeps in-frame clones, though not all of them. Of about 77,000 clones listed, around 75% are singletons. Sequencing used PBMCs. The receptors shown here come from a woman in her 40s in good health and CMV-seronegative.

The chain combines TRBV18 with TRBJ1-2, with 8 bases fitting TRBD1. Germline V lookup: CDR1 KGHSH, CDR2 LQKENI. V lost 3 bases to trimming and J lost 2 bases; unmatched junction nucleotides: 8. This CDR3 comprises 16 residues. CDR3 amino acids: CASSPQGAVLNYGYTF. Here the CDR3 DNA reads TGTGCCAGCTCACCTCAGGGGGCAGTCCTGAACTATGGCTACACCTTC. The entire variable domain, with the rest obtained from reference TRBV18 and TRBJ1-2, is as follows: NAGVMQNPRHLVRRRGQEARLRCSPMKGHSHVYWYRQLPEEGLKFMVYLQKENIIDESGMPKERFSAEFPKEGPSILRIQQVVRGDSAAYFCASSPQGAVLNYGYTFGSGTRLTVV.

The chain has TRBV11-3 and TRBJ2-1; D remains ambiguous. There are 16 residues in the CDR3. Germline V gene lookup returns CDR1 SGHNT and CDR2 YENEEA. The V and J ends lost 1 base and 2 bases respectively, with 12 bases between them. The CDR3 nucleotides are TGTGCCAGCAGCTTAGCCGGAGTGCGACCCTACAATGAGCAGTTCTTC. It yields the protein CASSLAGVRPYNEQFF.

Only one count was recorded for this clone. The J gene is TRBJ2-3, the V gene TRBV9; TRBD2 matches at 7 bases. Trimming at V came to 0 bases and at J to 0 bases, leaving 4 bases not matched to a gene. Germline assignment: CDR1 SGDLS and CDR2 YYNGEE. The CDR3 extends over 16 amino acids. CDR3 loop: CASSVERGPSTDTQYF. Here the CDR3 DNA reads TGTGCCAGCAGCGTAGAGCGGGGCCCAAGCACAGATACGCAGTATTTT.

The chain employs TRBV6-5 and TRBJ1-2; perhaps TRBD1 as D (5 bases). The CDR3 extends over 13 amino acids. CDR1 is MNHEY and CDR2 is SVGAGI in the germline V gene. Trimming stripped 2 bases from V and 3 bases from J, with 7 bases between. The chain's CDR3 is CASSYDSHYGYTF. CDR3 nucleotide sequence: TGTGCCAGCAGTTACGACAGTCACTATGGCTACACCTTC.

This chain links TRBV9 with TRBJ2-1, with 12 positions matching TRBD2. The CDR3 totals 15 residues. V was clipped by 4 bases and J by 4 bases; unmatched bases: 3. The germline V gene encodes CDR1 SGDLS and CDR2 YYNGEE. CDR3 coding DNA: TGTGCCAGCAGCTTACTAGCGGGAGGTTACAATGAGCAGTTCTTC. Encoded protein: CASSLLAGGYNEQFF.

V is TRBV13 and J is TRBJ2-5; 9 nucleotides match TRBD1. The CDR3 runs to 17 residues. Trimming removed 0 bases from V and 4 bases from J; junction bases left unmatched: 9. Germline loops: CDR1 PRHDT, CDR2 FYEKMQ (reference sequence). For the CDR3, the DNA is TGTGCCAGCAGCTTAGGGTCCGGGACAGGGTTGATAGAGACCCAGTACTTC. Translating gives CASSLGSGTGLIETQYF.

This clone has more than one count but fewer than ten. The chain couples TRBV6-4 to TRBJ2-3; 10 bases are shared with TRBD2. The CDR3 is 16 residues long. Per the germline V gene, CDR1 is MRHNA and CDR2 is SNTAGT. V gave up 3 bases and J gave up 1 base; unmatched junction bases: 4. The CDR3 region has the DNA TGTGCCAGCAGTGAACTAGGGACTAGCGGCACAGATACGCAGTATTTT. Translating gives CASSELGTSGTDTQYF.

V gene TRBV5-4 combines with J gene TRBJ1-1; 8 nucleotides agree with TRBD1. Trimming removed 0 bases from V and 5 bases from J; junction bases left unmatched: 6. This CDR3 is 15 amino acids long. The germline gives CDR1 SGHNT, CDR2 YYREEE (reference sequence). Here the CDR3 DNA reads TGTGCCAGCAGCTTGGCCGGGCAGGGGGCGACTGAAGCTTTCTTT. Translating gives CASSLAGQGATEAFF.

The chain is built from TRBV27 and TRBJ2-7; possibly TRBD1 for D (6 bases). The CDR3 consists of 19 residues. Germline V gene sequence: CDR1 MNHEY, CDR2 SMNVEV (reference sequence). The V gene lost 6 bases and the J gene lost 1 base, with 28 bases spanning the gap. The CDR3 sequence: CASSQVFETGSALSYEQYF. The CDR3 DNA reads TGTGCCAGCAGCCAGGTATTCGAGACAGGCTCTGCCCTTTCCTACGAGCAGTACTTC.

V usage is TRBV7-9 and J usage is TRBJ1-1; D ambiguous. Trimming cost V 0 bases and J 2 bases, with 10 bases left between them. The CDR3 spans 15 residues. Germline-derived CDR1 and CDR2 are SEHNR and FQNEAQ (reference sequence). CDR3 loop: CASSLAQQRNTEAFF. In DNA, the CDR3 is TGTGCCAGCAGCTTAGCGCAACAGAGAAACACTGAAGCTTTCTTT.

This clone showed up just once. This chain links TRBV28 with TRBJ1-1, with 10 bases aligning to TRBD1. The CDR3 runs to 15 residues. Germline V lookup: CDR1 MDHEN, CDR2 SYDVKM. V was clipped by 4 bases and J by 4 bases; unmatched bases: 6. CDR3 amino acids: CASSSRDRGFTEAFF. The CDR3 DNA sequence: TGTGCCAGCAGTTCCCGGGACAGGGGTTTCACTGAAGCTTTCTTT.

This chain links TRBV10-3 with TRBJ2-7; TRBD1 matches at 8 bases. Germline assignment: CDR1 ENHRY and CDR2 SYGVKD. V lost 11 bases, J lost 6 bases, and 9 bases stayed unmatched. This CDR3 is built from 12 residues. The CDR3 DNA reads as TGTGCCTCACAGGGGGGTATGTCCGAGCAGTACTTC. Amino acid sequence: CASQGGMSEQYF.

V is TRBV25-1 and J is TRBJ2-1; D ambiguous. The CDR3 length is 16 residues. In germline, CDR1 is MGHDK, CDR2 SYGVNS. Trimming pared 3 bases from V and 0 bases from J, leaving 12 bases between. Here the CDR3 reads CASSEEYKSSYNEQFF. The CDR3 DNA is TGTGCCAGCAGTGAGGAGTATAAAAGCTCCTACAATGAGCAGTTCTTC.

In regard to this clone: Relative to the germline gene, one junction end is altered; a read error may explain this. The rearrangement joins TRBV9 to TRBJ1-2; TRBD1 matches 8 bases. The CDR3 consists of 14 residues. Germline values: CDR1 SGDLS, CDR2 YYNGEE. DNA of the CDR3: TGTGCCAGCAGCGCGGGACAGGCCATTATCACTCGAAACTTC. Translated: CASSAGQAIITRNF.

The gene calls are TRBV15 and TRBJ1-1, with D unresolved. Germline assignment: CDR1 LNHNV and CDR2 YYDKDF (reference sequence). Between the trimmed V and J ends, which lost 4 bases and 1 base, there was a span of 13 bases. The CDR3 totals 15 residues. The CDR3 is CATSILGLENTEAFF. Written as DNA, the CDR3 is TGTGCCACCAGCATCCTAGGACTGGAGAACACTGAAGCTTTCTTT.

The CDR3 bases are TGTGCCAGCAGCGGGACTAGGGGGACCGGGGAGCTGTTTTTT. Amino acids: CASSGTRGTGELFF. The chain uses TRBV2 and TRBJ2-2, with 8 bases matching TRBD2. Germline CDR1 SNHLY, CDR2 FYNNEI. With V trimmed by 6 bases and J by 5 bases, 5 bases remained unmatched. The CDR3 consists of 14 residues.

The chain uses TRBV6-1 and TRBJ1-3, with a possible D match to TRBD1 (5 bases). The V gene's germline CDR1 is MNHNS and CDR2 SASEGT. The CDR3 totals 15 residues. The ends were cut back, 5 bases at V and 4 bases at J, with 15 bases in the middle. CDR3 residues: CASSPETAPGNTIYF. CDR3 in DNA: TGTGCCAGCAGTCCAGAGACAGCACCCGGAAACACCATATATTTT.

A single count supports this clone. The V and J genes are TRBV28 and TRBJ2-4; no firm D call. The germline CDR1 and CDR2 sequences are MDHEN and SYDVKM. This CDR3 spans 10 amino acids. This CDR3 is CGLAKNIQYF. The DNA for the CDR3 is TGTGGTCTAGCCAAAAACATTCAGTACTTC.

This clone has only a few counts. This chain uses TRBV30 with TRBJ2-1, with 8 bases that match TRBD2. The V segment lost 5 bases and the J segment 7 bases; nucleotides outside the gene matches: 13. This CDR3 has 15 amino acids. Germline CDR1 and CDR2: GTSNPN and SVGIG (reference sequence). CDR3 nucleotides: TGTGCCTGGGTAGACGGGGGGGTAACTGGGAATGAGCAGTTCTTC. As protein: CAWVDGGVTGNEQFF.

The chain employs TRBV29-1 and TRBJ2-7, with 8 bases aligning to TRBD1. CDR1 and CDR2 (germline): SQVTM, ANQGSEA. V dropped 1 base and J dropped 5; count of bases not matched to a gene: 10. The CDR3 contains 15 residues. The CDR3, as DNA: TGCAGCGTTGAAGTGGGTGGACAGGGAGGCCACGAGCAGTACTTC. Its protein product is CSVEVGGQGGHEQYF.

V and J are TRBV30 and TRBJ1-3; 7 nucleotides agree with TRBD1. CDR1 and CDR2 from the germline V gene are GTSNPN and SVGIG (reference sequence). V was clipped by 5 bases and J by 2 bases; unmatched bases: 6. The CDR3 runs 14 residues. Here the CDR3 reads CAWDYDRAGNTIYF. The CDR3, as DNA: TGTGCCTGGGACTATGACAGGGCTGGAAACACCATATATTTT.